The 19 T cell receptor beta chains below come from one sample, sequenced in a study of blood T cells in healthy people across ages. Primers used in a second PCR of about 6 to 11 cycles were a sample-barcoded 5' primer and a J-beta primer mix. TCRdb re-called the 5' RACE reads with MiXCR, one entry per CDR3 protein. The sample gives over 1,500,000 distinct CDR3 sequences, roughly two fifths of which show up once; 20% to 25% is in the top ten. Sequenced: blood. The receptors derive from a human donor in good health.

The CDR3 bases are TGTGCCAGCACCCGACCGGGACTAGCGGATGAGCAGTTCTTC. It specifies CASTRPGLADEQFF. V is TRBV27 and J is TRBJ2-1; TRBD2 aligns across 11 bases. Germline V lookup: CDR1 MNHEY, CDR2 SMNVEV (reference sequence). Germline trimming cut 7 bases from V and 8 bases from J; bases unmatched to any gene: 7. The CDR3 covers 14 residues.

The rearrangement uses TRBV20-1 and TRBJ2-1; 7 bases map to TRBD2. From germline, CDR1 is DFQATT and CDR2 SNEGSKA (reference sequence). The CDR3 is made up of 15 amino acids. CDR3 bases: TGCAGGACTAACGGGGGGAGTCCCTCCTACAATGAGCAGTTCTTC. The encoded protein is CRTNGGSPSYNEQFF.

This rearrangement joins TRBV12-5 to TRBJ1-1, with 8 bases matching TRBD1. The J segment lost 3 bases and the V segment lost 6 bases, leaving 12 bases of the junction unmatched. Per the germline V gene, CDR1 is LGHNT and CDR2 is FRNRAP. The CDR3 contains 16 residues. Here the CDR3 reads CASGVHQGAKYTEAFF. In nucleotides, the CDR3 is TGTGCTAGTGGGGTTCATCAGGGGGCTAAGTACACTGAAGCTTTCTTT.

This clonotype was observed a handful of times. The DNA for the CDR3 is TGTGCCAGCAGCCCGGTGAGGGTGGCGGGTCGGGAGCAGTACTTC. Translating it yields CASSPVRVAGREQYF. This chain uses TRBV7-2 with TRBJ2-7, with D tentatively TRBD2 (5 bases). Trimming stripped 5 bases from V and 7 bases from J, with 21 bases between. This CDR3 has 15 amino acids. Per germline, CDR1 SGHTA and CDR2 FQGNSA.

This clonotype was recorded only once. The rearrangement links TRBV29-1 to TRBJ1-1, with no clear D. Germline values: CDR1 SQVTM, CDR2 ANQGSEA. The CDR3 has 13 amino acids. V dropped 3 bases and J dropped 5 bases, with 13 bases sitting between them. In nucleotides, the CDR3 is TGCAGCGTTGAGATACCATCAAAGACTGAAGCTTTCTTT. Translated: CSVEIPSKTEAFF.

This clonotype was counted only a few times. The V gene is TRBV6-5, the J gene TRBJ2-4; TRBD2 matches at 7 bases. The J call is doubtful: the DNA matches TRBJ2-7 better. Germline CDR1 MNHEY, CDR2 SVGAGI. The CDR3 runs 15 residues. The CDR3 region is CASSYGGDLLDEQYF. In nucleotides, the CDR3 is TGTGCCAGCAGTTACGGGGGGGACCTCCTGGACGAGCAGTACTTC.

This chain joins TRBV20-1 and TRBJ2-4; no clear D gene. The V and J ends lost 4 bases and 13 bases respectively, with 26 bases between them. In germline, CDR1 is DFQATT, CDR2 SNEGSKA (reference sequence). The CDR3 covers 15 residues. The CDR3 DNA reads TGCAGTGCTAACGGACCTGAAGTTTCTAGGAATGAGCAGTACTTC. Its protein is CSANGPEVSRNEQYF.

This clonotype came up once. This sequence joins TRBV12-3 or TRBV12-4 and TRBJ2-1; possible D gene TRBD2, 5 bases. CDR3 length: 11 amino acids. Trimming took 7 bases from V and 9 from J, leaving 10 bases between them. CDR3 nucleotides: TGTGCCAGCACTACTAGAGTTGAGCAGTTCTTC. It codes for CASTTRVEQFF.

This chain joins TRBV10-3 and TRBJ1-5, with D possibly matching TRBD1 (5 bases). The CDR3 is 12 amino acids. Deletions cut 0 bases from V and 9 bases from J, with 6 bases between. The germline V gene encodes CDR1 ENHRY and CDR2 SYGVKD. CDR3 protein: CAISESGRPQHF. The CDR3 DNA is TGTGCCATCAGTGAGTCGGGACGGCCCCAGCATTTT.

This chain joins TRBV30 and TRBJ2-7, with TRBD2 matching over 8 bases. This CDR3 is built from 13 residues. J lost 0 bases, V lost 4 bases, and 2 bases had no gene match. Per germline, CDR1 GTSNPN and CDR2 SVGIG (reference sequence). The CDR3 sequence is CAWKRGSSYEQYF. CDR3 DNA: TGTGCCTGGAAGCGGGGGAGCTCCTACGAGCAGTACTTC.

Points on this clonotype: A read error is possible here, since a much larger clone lies one base away. This chain joins TRBV7-9 and TRBJ2-7; D unresolved. Germline lookup yields CDR1 SEHNR and CDR2 FQNEAQ (reference sequence). The CDR3 length is 13 residues. In DNA form, the CDR3 reads TGTGCCAGCAGCTCCTTGGGCTCCCACGAGCAGTACTTC. Translated, it gives CASSSLGSHEQYF. Drawing the rest from reference TRBV7-9 and TRBJ2-7, the complete variable domain is DTGVSQNPRHKITKRGQNVTFRCDPISEHNRLYWYRQTLGQGPEFLTYFQNEAQLEKSRLLSDRFSAERPKGSFSTLEIQRTEQGDSAMYLCASSSLGSHEQYFGPGTRLTVT.

The chain employs TRBV7-2 and TRBJ2-5, with 12 bases matching TRBD2. Germline V gene lookup returns CDR1 SGHTA and CDR2 FQGNSA. The CDR3 consists of 18 residues. V lost 5 bases and J lost 3; bases outside the gene matches: 13. CDR3 DNA: TGTGCCAGCAGCCCGAGTCGGAGGACTAGCGGGGCTGAAGAGACCCAGTACTTC. This codes for CASSPSRRTSGAEETQYF.

The chain uses TRBV14 and TRBJ1-1; 9 bases are shared with TRBD1. The V gene end was trimmed by 4 bases and the J gene end by 6 bases; junction bases not matched to a gene: 0. Germline V gene data show CDR1 as SGHDN and CDR2 as FVKESK. The CDR3 length is 12 residues. CDR3 coding DNA: TGTGCCAGCAGCCGGGACAGGGCTGAAGCTTTCTTT. Protein: CASSRDRAEAFF. Full variable domain (outside the CDR3, taken from reference TRBV14 and TRBJ1-1): EAGVTQFPSHSVIEKGQTVTLRCDPISGHDNLYWYRRVMGKEIKFLLHFVKESKQDESGMPNNRFLAERTGGTYSTLKVQPAELEDSGVYFCASSRDRAEAFFGQGTRLTVV.

This clonotype was observed a few times. The V and J genes are TRBV20-1 and TRBJ1-2; 7 bases align to TRBD1. The ends lost 6 bases at V and 6 bases at J; junction bases unmatched: 16. The CDR3 covers 15 residues. In germline, CDR1 is DFQATT, CDR2 SNEGSKA (reference sequence). CDR3 in amino acids: CSAQKNRQGMDGYTF. The CDR3 nucleotides are TGCAGTGCCCAGAAGAACCGACAGGGTATGGATGGCTACACCTTC.

A note on this clonotype: The junction differs from germline at one of its ends, possibly a read error. The V and J genes are TRBV20-1 and TRBJ2-3; 9 nucleotides match TRBD2. The CDR3 runs 13 residues. Germline CDR1 DFQATT, CDR2 SNEGSKA (reference sequence). CDR3 bases: TGTAGAGGGAGCGGGGGGAACACAGATACGCGGTATTTT. Translated: CRGSGGNTDTRYF.

This clonotype occurred a few times. The rearrangement links TRBV5-1 to TRBJ1-2; D may be TRBD1 (5 bases). The ends were cut back, 3 bases at V and 13 bases at J, with 22 bases in the middle. The CDR3 contains 14 residues. From germline, CDR1 is SGHRS and CDR2 YFSETQ. Here the CDR3 DNA reads TGCGCCAGCAGCTGGGGGACCACCGTGGACGCCGTCACCTTC. It is translated as CASSWGTTVDAVTF.

This clonotype occurred many times. CDR3 nucleotides: TGCGCCAGCAGCCAAGATCGGGTAGGAACGCAGTATTTT. This translates into CASSQDRVGTQYF. The chain combines TRBV4-1 with TRBJ2-3, with D unresolved. V lost 0 bases and J 9 bases, leaving 10 bases between the germline ends. This CDR3 has 13 residues. Germline V gene sequence: CDR1 MGHRA, CDR2 YSYEKL.

This clonotype was observed a handful of times. The chain joins TRBV9 to TRBJ2-4, with no clear D. V lost 0 bases to trimming and J lost 8 bases, with 18 bases between them. Germline V gives CDR1 SGDLS, CDR2 YYNGEE. The CDR3 is made up of 16 amino acids. This CDR3 is CASSVGINRLADIQYF. The CDR3 DNA reads TGTGCCAGCAGCGTAGGCATTAACCGTCTTGCGGACATTCAGTACTTC.

The V call is TRBV5-1, the J call TRBJ1-6; possibly TRBD1 for D (5 bases). The CDR3 consists of 16 residues. Germline V gives CDR1 SGHRS, CDR2 YFSETQ. Trimming shortened V by 2 bases and J by 5 bases, and 14 bases separated the two germline ends. CDR3 nucleotides: TGCGCCAGCAGCTTCAGCGCAGGGCGTGATAATTCACCCCTCCACTTT. It encodes CASSFSAGRDNSPLHF.